The 4 T cell receptor beta chains below come from one sample, sequenced in a study of cytomegalovirus exposure and HLA in healthy donors. Amplification used 60 Vbeta primers and 13 Jbeta primers. Repertoires were generated with immunoSEQ multiplex PCR, while TCRdb's copy carries only in-frame clones and drops some. The data contain approximately 170,000 clones, over 70% of them seen just once; the ten biggest clones take up roughly 7%. Material for sequencing was PBMCs. The origin of the receptors is a male donor in good health and CMV-seropositive.

The chain links TRBV6-5 to TRBJ1-1, with a possible D match to TRBD1 (5 bases). The CDR3 consists of 14 residues. Looked up from germline, CDR1 is MNHEY and CDR2 is SVGAGI. The ends were cut back, 0 bases at V and 4 bases at J, with 9 bases in the middle. The CDR3 protein is CASSYSGPSTEAFF. CDR3 DNA: TGTGCCAGCAGTTACTCGGGGCCATCCACTGAAGCTTTCTTT.

This clone was seen a few times. The chain has TRBV6-4 and TRBJ2-1; 9 nucleotides agree with TRBD2. After removal of 4 bases from V and 8 bases from J, the junction contained 15 bases not matched to a gene. This CDR3 region has 17 residues. Germline V gives CDR1 MRHNA, CDR2 SNTAGT. The CDR3 region has the DNA TGTGCCAGCAGTGCCAGTGGTGGCGGGGGGGGACGAGATGAGCAGTTCTTC. Residues: CASSASGGGGGRDEQFF.

V is TRBV7-2 and J is TRBJ2-7; D perhaps matches TRBD1 (5 bases). Germline loops: CDR1 SGHTA, CDR2 FQGNSA. With 4 bases removed from V and 5 bases from J, the gap between germline ends came to 21 bases. The CDR3 loop spans 16 amino acids. CDR3 residues: CASSSPQGYPEHEQYF. CDR3 sequence (DNA): TGTGCCAGCAGCTCCCCCCAGGGCTACCCAGAACACGAGCAGTACTTC.

As DNA, the CDR3 is TGTGCCCTAGCGGGGCAGGCCAAAAACATTCAGTACTTC. Encoded protein: CALAGQAKNIQYF. The rearrangement uses TRBV21-1 and TRBJ2-4; TRBD2 is the table's D call and was not checked against the DNA. TRBV21-1 is a known pseudogene. The CDR3 has 13 amino acids.